This T cell receptor (beta chain) was observed in a study of graft-versus-host responses after intestinal transplantation. Study-wide context: Transplant types were multivisceral, liver-intestinal, or isolated intestinal. All recipients got anti-thymocyte globulin induction, then tacrolimus and steroids for 2 to 3 years. Study outcomes and limitations: There was an association between peak levels of circulating GvH clones and early post-transplant HvG declines. In patients with graft-donor T cell macrochimerism, allograft graft-versus-host to host-versus-graft clonal ratios were high.

Concerning this clone itself: Antigen: not known.

The CDR3 has 16 amino acids. Germline V gene data show CDR1 as MDHEN and CDR2 as SYDVKM. V lost 3 bases, J lost 2 bases, and 6 bases stayed unmatched. The protocol was immunoSEQ multiplex PCR, while the TCRdb copy is restricted to in-frame clones and leaves out a portion. The repertoire includes over 100,000 clones, around 94% of them detected once, and approximately 1.2% sits in the top ten. This sequence originates from a human donor who was the organ donor for an intestinal transplant. The sequencing used unstimulated CD8+ T cells sorted from spleen or lymph node cells, collected before transplant. The chain recombines TRBV28 with TRBJ2-7; 11 positions agree with TRBD2. Here the CDR3 reads CASSLGIAGGPYEQYF. Written as DNA, the CDR3 is TGTGCCAGCAGTTTGGGGATAGCGGGAGGGCCCTACGAGCAGTACTTC.